One TCR beta chain is described in this entry. Its target is unknown. This specimen includes other DNA sequences encoding the same CDR3. This sample stems from a study of shared clonotypes between healthy human individuals. Study results and limitations: Across subsets, estimated richness was generally greater for naive than for memory populations.

Authors' processing steps: Owing to the provision of junction-only sequences devoid of quality scores by immunoSEQ, filtering differed. Sequenced by immunoSEQ multiplex PCR; TCRdb stores in-frame clones only, minus some. The V and J calls and clone size were taken over from that table, and D and trimming were inferred from the DNA. Of about 2.4 million clones listed, around nine tenths are singletons. This CDR3 spans 13 amino acids. Germline values: CDR1 SGHRS, CDR2 YFSETQ. V lost 0 bases to trimming and J lost 6 bases, with 4 bases between them. The sample was naive CD4+ T cells sorted from blood. The sample's subset: CD45RA+ positively selected. V gene TRBV5-1 combines with J gene TRBJ1-6; D not resolved. The TCR comes from a man aged 18-30 years in good health. The CDR3 DNA reads as TGCGCCAGCAGCTTGGACAGTAATTCACCCCTCCACTTT. Translating it yields CASSLDSNSPLHF.